This record covers a single T cell receptor beta chain. The antigen is undetermined. The CDR3 loop spans 12 amino acids. V was trimmed by 0 bases and J by 3 bases, leaving 2 bases between them. This record belongs to a study of graft-versus-host responses after intestinal transplantation. Overall study findings and caveats: Patients with graft-donor T cell macrochimerism had high graft-versus-host to host-versus-graft clonal ratios in allografts.

Produced via immunoSEQ multiplex PCR; TCRdb's table is partial and in-frame only. The sample lists some 48,000 clones, approximately 84% occurring once. This TCR was sampled from a human donor who was the organ donor for an intestinal transplant. The chain recombines TRBV23-1 with TRBJ1-1; D is uncertain. TRBV23-1 is labeled an ORF, and its function is uncertain. The source material was unstimulated CD4+ T cells sorted from spleen or lymph node cells, sampled before transplant. The CDR3: CASSQSHTEAFF. CDR3 in DNA: TGCGCCAGCAGTCAATCCCACACTGAAGCTTTCTTT.